These T cell receptor beta chains were read from a single sample in a study of T cell responses to AZD1222 COVID-19 vaccine. Profiling relied on immunoSEQ multiplex PCR, and the TCRdb table lists in-frame clones only, not all of them. This table has roughly 140,000 clones, 75% to 90% appearing once. Specimen: peripheral blood, collected after recovery from COVID-19. These receptors were collected from an adult who had recovered from COVID-19. Both conserved end residues are part of each CDR3. Each record gives: clone size, D gene, V gene, J gene, CDR3 protein, CDR3 DNA. The D gene is left open where the match is weak. The size of a clone is reported for some rows only, either as once, few or many, or as a class for expanded clones.

-,-,TRBV5-4,TRBJ1-4,CASSLAPGFNEKLFF,TGTGCCAGCAGCTTGGCACCAGGGTTTAATGAAAAACTGTTTTTT
-,-,TRBV12-3/TRBV12-4,TRBJ1-5,CASTLGGVQPQHF,TGTGCCAGCACCTTAGGAGGGGTCCAGCCCCAGCATTTT
-,TRBD1,TRBV19,TRBJ2-7,CASSSGTVNYEQYF,TGTGCCAGTAGCTCCGGGACAGTAAACTACGAGCAGTACTTC
-,-,TRBV6-4,TRBJ1-1,CASKAGPDTEAFF,TGTGCCAGCAAGGCAGGCCCTGACACTGAAGCTTTCTTT
few,-,TRBV5-4,TRBJ2-5,CASSLAPNNQETQYF,TGTGCCAGCAGCTTGGCCCCTAATAACCAAGAGACCCAGTACTTC
-,-,TRBV6-2/TRBV6-3,TRBJ2-5,CASSTRISATQYF,TGTGCCAGCAGTACCCGGATAAGCGCGACCCAGTACTTC
-,TRBD1,TRBV7-9,TRBJ1-2,CASSLGTGYGYTF,TGTGCCAGCAGCTTAGGGACAGGCTATGGCTACACCTTC
-,TRBD1,TRBV5-4,TRBJ2-4,CASSSSGGAAKNIQYF,TGTGCCAGCAGCTCATCAGGGGGCGCGGCCAAAAACATTCAGTACTTC
-,TRBD1,TRBV6-6,TRBJ1-5,CASSPLQGFNQPQHF,TGTGCCAGCAGTCCCTTACAGGGGTTCAATCAGCCCCAGCATTTT
few,-,TRBV9,TRBJ1-1,CASSGEHRGNTEAFF,TGTGCCAGCAGCGGGGAACACCGGGGGAACACTGAAGCTTTCTTT
-,TRBD1,TRBV5-1,TRBJ1-1,CASSTSGTGVGYTEAFF,TGCGCCAGCAGCACCTCCGGGACAGGGGTAGGGTACACTGAAGCTTTCTTT
-,-,TRBV5-1,TRBJ2-2,CASSGGPDTGELFF,TGCGCCAGCAGCGGCGGGCCTGACACCGGGGAGCTGTTTTTT
-,-,TRBV5-4,TRBJ2-5,CASSEGEPRTQYF,TGTGCCAGCAGCGAGGGGGAGCCTCGGACCCAGTACTTC
once,TRBD2,TRBV5-1,TRBJ2-1,CASGKLAGAPNEQFF,TGCGCCAGCGGGAAACTAGCGGGGGCTCCCAATGAGCAGTTCTTC
-,-,TRBV3-1/TRBV3-2,TRBJ1-2,CASSHFRGSNYGYTF,TGTGCCAGCAGCCATTTCAGGGGATCTAACTATGGCTACACCTTC
-,-,TRBV27,TRBJ2-5,CASSSWGSGRETQYF,TGTGCCAGCAGTTCATGGGGCTCGGGGAGAGAGACCCAGTACTTC
-,-,TRBV6-6,TRBJ2-7,CASSYSLDSAVEQYF,TGTGCCAGCAGTTACTCCCTAGATAGCGCTGTCGAGCAGTACTTC
-,-,TRBV29-1,TRBJ2-3,CSVLINGADTQYF,TGCAGCGTTCTAATCAACGGAGCAGATACGCAGTATTTT
-,-,TRBV12-3/TRBV12-4,TRBJ1-2,CASSLAKTHGYTF,TGTGCCAGCAGTTTAGCGAAAACCCATGGCTACACCTTC
-,TRBD1,TRBV28,TRBJ1-6,CASSLGTGGSNSPLHF,TGTGCCAGCAGTTTGGGGACAGGGGGATCGAATTCACCCCTCCACTTT
few,TRBD1,TRBV19,TRBJ2-5,CASSSGRGRQETQYF,TGTGCCAGTAGTTCGGGCAGGGGGCGACAAGAGACCCAGTACTTC
-,-,TRBV12-5,TRBJ2-2,CASGLVLPGERGELFF,TGTGCTAGTGGTTTGGTACTGCCAGGGGAAAGAGGGGAGCTGTTTTTT
-,-,TRBV7-9,TRBJ2-7,CASSSEQGIRGSYEQYF,TGTGCCAGCAGCTCCGAGCAGGGCATTCGGGGGTCCTACGAGCAGTACTTC
-,-,TRBV27,TRBJ1-4,CASRPMTGKESNEKLFF,TGTGCCAGCAGACCCATGACAGGAAAAGAGTCTAATGAAAAACTGTTTTTT
-,-,TRBV5-1,TRBJ1-2,CASSRDGEPLLTF,TGCGCCAGCAGCCGGGACGGCGAACCCCTACTCACCTTC
-,-,TRBV3-1/TRBV3-2,TRBJ2-2,CASSQSGSTGELFF,TGTGCCAGCAGCCAATCGGGGTCCACCGGGGAGCTGTTTTTT
-,-,TRBV28,TRBJ2-7,CASSLWAEDENEQYF,TGTGCCAGCAGTTTATGGGCAGAGGATGAAAACGAGCAGTACTTC
-,TRBD1,TRBV28,TRBJ1-1,CASSNRGRNTEAFF,TGTGCCAGCAGTAACAGGGGGAGGAACACTGAAGCTTTCTTT
-,-,TRBV7-8,TRBJ1-1,CASSFPTGNHEAFF,TGTGCCAGCAGCTTCCCAACCGGGAACCATGAAGCTTTCTTT
once,-,TRBV5-4,TRBJ1-2,CASSFPGDYGYTF,TGTGCCAGCAGCTTTCCGGGCGACTATGGCTACACCTTC